This TCR beta chain was captured in a study of blood T cell repertoires in COVID-19. Sequencing used immunoSEQ multiplex PCR; TCRdb keeps in-frame clones, though not all of them. The table has roughly 96,000 clones, 82% seen once. Germline-derived CDR1 and CDR2 are MNHEY and SVGEGT. J was trimmed by 2 bases and V by 2 bases; bases with no gene match: 5. This CDR3 comprises 16 residues. The TCR was taken from a man at least 80 years old with acute or convalescent COVID-19. The V and J genes are TRBV6-2 or TRBV6-3 and TRBJ2-1; TRBD2 aligns across 8 bases. The source material was peripheral blood. In DNA, the CDR3 is TGTGCCAGCAGTTACAATGGCGGGGGGACCTACAATGAGCAGTTCTTC. Its protein product is CASSYNGGGTYNEQFF.